Listed here are 9 T cell receptor beta chains from one sample, sequenced in a study of blood T cell repertoires in COVID-19. Clones were read by immunoSEQ multiplex PCR, and TCRdb kept only the in-frame ones, dropping some. The repertoire consists of some 66,000 clones, with roughly nine tenths occurring once and the leading ten covering 6% to 8%. Sample: peripheral blood. The receptors derive from a human donor in a cohort sampled during active COVID-19.

About this clone: This same CDR3 is encoded by further DNA sequences in the sample. The J gene is TRBJ1-5, the V gene TRBV6-5; perhaps TRBD1 as D (6 bases). CDR1 is MNHEY, CDR2 SVGAGI, per germline. Trimming cost V 6 bases and J 2 bases, with 8 bases left between them. The CDR3 is 13 amino acids. The chain's CDR3 is CASRRTGNQPQHF. Written as DNA, the CDR3 is TGTGCCAGCAGACGGACAGGCAATCAGCCCCAGCATTTT.

The chain recombines TRBV6-5 with TRBJ1-1, with a weak D call TRBD1 (6 bases). Germline loops: CDR1 MNHEY, CDR2 SVGAGI. This CDR3 is 12 amino acids long. With 4 bases removed from V and 9 bases from J, the gap between germline ends came to 12 bases. This CDR3 is CASSSARGKAFF. CDR3 in DNA: TGTGCCAGCAGTTCCGCCAGGGGAAAAGCTTTCTTT.

The J gene is TRBJ1-5, the V gene TRBV28; D is ambiguous. Per the germline V gene, CDR1 is MDHEN and CDR2 is SYDVKM. Trimming pared 2 bases from V and 6 bases from J, leaving 2 bases between. The length of the CDR3 is 11 residues. CDR3 coding DNA: TGTGCCAGCAGTTTACGTCAGCCCCAGCATTTT. It is translated as CASSLRQPQHF.

The chain couples TRBV28 to TRBJ1-4, with 9 bases matching TRBD1. The CDR3 totals 13 residues. The trim removed 5 bases at V and 8 bases at J, leaving 3 bases unmatched. Germline lookup yields CDR1 MDHEN and CDR2 SYDVKM. CDR3 amino acids: CASSPGQGEKLFF. The CDR3 region has the DNA TGTGCCAGCAGTCCAGGACAGGGGGAAAAACTGTTTTTT.

V usage is TRBV6-2 or TRBV6-3 and J usage is TRBJ2-5, with TRBD2 identical over 7 bases. V shed 2 bases, J shed 4 bases, and the junction held 7 bases outside the gene matches. Germline V gene data show CDR1 as MNHEY and CDR2 as SVGEGT. The length of the CDR3 is 15 residues. CDR3 in DNA: TGTGCCAGCAGTTACGGGGGGGATAGGGGAGAGACCCAGTACTTC. Protein product: CASSYGGDRGETQYF.

This chain joins TRBV18 and TRBJ1-1; tentatively, D is TRBD1 (5 bases). V dropped 3 bases and J dropped 0 bases, with 11 bases sitting between them. Germline CDR1 and CDR2: KGHSH and LQKENI. The CDR3 is made up of 15 amino acids. As DNA, the CDR3 is TGTGCCAGCTCACCCACCGACAGCCTGAACACTGAAGCTTTCTTT. Protein sequence: CASSPTDSLNTEAFF.

The CDR3 spells CASSLYRGSYNEQFF. The CDR3 DNA sequence: TGTGCCAGCAGTCTATACAGGGGATCCTACAATGAGCAGTTCTTC. The V call is TRBV6-5, the J call TRBJ2-1; TRBD1 matches 7 bases. Germline CDR1 and CDR2: MNHEY and SVGAGI. CDR3 size: 15 residues. After removal of 5 bases from V and 1 base from J, the junction contained 5 bases not matched to a gene.

This chain joins TRBV19 and TRBJ1-5; D gene unclear. From germline, CDR1 is LNHDA and CDR2 SQIVND (reference sequence). This CDR3 is 14 amino acids long. The germline V and J ends were trimmed by 8 bases and 3 bases, with 14 bases remaining between them. As DNA, the CDR3 is TGTGCCAGTGGCACCGGGGTGGACAATCAGCCCCAGCATTTT. Protein product: CASGTGVDNQPQHF.

V and J are TRBV25-1 and TRBJ1-4; 7 bases match TRBD1. This CDR3 spans 15 amino acids. The junction had 4 bases not matched to a gene; V was cut back by 0 bases and J by 6 bases. Germline CDR1 is MGHDK and CDR2 is SYGVNS. The CDR3 sequence is CASSEYQGGDEKLFF. Written as DNA, the CDR3 is TGTGCCAGCAGTGAATATCAGGGGGGTGATGAAAAACTGTTTTTT.